Below are 12 T cell receptor beta chains sequenced from a single sample in a study of OX40 agonist ivuxolimab in advanced cancers. The data were produced by immunoSEQ multiplex PCR, yet TCRdb's version contains in-frame clones alone and is incomplete. The table includes some 45,000 clones, 85% to 90% detected once. This material consisted of CD4+ or CD8+ T cells sorted from blood, taken in a trial of the OX40 agonist ivuxolimab. These receptors all stem from an adult with an advanced solid tumor such as melanoma, head and neck, liver or kidney cancer.

The V and J genes are TRBV2 and TRBJ2-6, with D perhaps TRBD2 (5 bases). Germline CDR1 is SNHLY and CDR2 is FYNNEI. The V and J ends lost 7 bases and 0 bases respectively, with 10 bases between them. This CDR3 has 15 amino acids. The CDR3 protein is CASTRRTSGANVLTF. The CDR3 nucleotides read TGTGCCAGCACCAGGAGGACCTCTGGGGCCAACGTCCTGACTTTC.

This clone appeared a few times. The chain couples TRBV28 to TRBJ1-1; D is uncertain. The CDR3 spans 13 residues. Germline CDR1 is MDHEN and CDR2 is SYDVKM. Trimming took 7 bases from V and 1 from J, leaving 10 bases between them. CDR3 nucleotide sequence: TGTGCCAGCACCATTGCTTGGAACACTGAAGCTTTCTTT. This translates into CASTIAWNTEAFF.

The chain carries TRBV7-9 and TRBJ2-7; D perhaps matches TRBD2 (5 bases). The germline V gene encodes CDR1 SEHNR and CDR2 FQNEAQ (reference sequence). The ends were cut back, 3 bases at V and 5 bases at J, with 17 bases in the middle. This CDR3 has 15 residues. The chain's CDR3 is CASSFLSSLDDEQYF. In DNA form, the CDR3 reads TGTGCCAGCAGCTTCCTTTCTAGCCTCGACGACGAGCAGTACTTC. Combining the CDR3 with reference TRBV7-9 and TRBJ2-7 gives the whole variable domain DTGVSQNPRHKITKRGQNVTFRCDPISEHNRLYWYRQTLGQGPEFLTYFQNEAQLEKSRLLSDRFSAERPKGSFSTLEIQRTEQGDSAMYLCASSFLSSLDDEQYFGPGTRLTVT.

This clone was seen only once. The chain has TRBV7-2 and TRBJ2-1; TRBD2 matches 10 bases. This CDR3 comprises 19 residues. CDR1 is SGHTA and CDR2 is FQGNSA in the germline V gene. Trimming took 5 bases from V and 6 from J; bases not matched to a gene: 19. The CDR3 protein is CASSRRASGRFGVSNEQFF. The CDR3 region has the DNA TGTGCCAGCAGCCGACGGGCTAGCGGGAGATTCGGCGTTTCCAATGAGCAGTTCTTC.

The V gene is TRBV10-3, the J gene TRBJ1-4; 11 nucleotides line up with TRBD1. CDR1 and CDR2 (germline): ENHRY, SYGVKD. The CDR3 sequence is 14 residues long. V lost 6 bases, J lost 7 bases, and 4 bases stayed unmatched. The CDR3 DNA follows: TGTGCCATCAGCCTGGACAGGGGGCGTGAAAAACTGTTTTTT. Protein: CAISLDRGREKLFF.

DNA of the CDR3: TGTGCCAGCAGCTTATCGGAGGGTTGGGGCTTCAACTATGGCTACACCTTC. This encodes CASSLSEGWGFNYGYTF. The genes are TRBV7-9 and TRBJ1-2, with D maybe TRBD1 (5 bases). The CDR3 extends over 17 amino acids. Trimming stripped 2 bases from V and 2 bases from J, with 18 bases between. Per the germline V gene, CDR1 is SEHNR and CDR2 is FQNEAQ (reference sequence).

The chain recombines TRBV28 with TRBJ2-1, with no clear D. Trimming shortened V by 9 bases and J by 0 bases, and 15 bases separated the two germline ends. Germline lookup yields CDR1 MDHEN and CDR2 SYDVKM. The CDR3 contains 15 residues. The CDR3, as DNA: TGTGCCAGTAGCCCCTCGGGCATCTCCTACAATGAGCAGTTCTTC. Residues: CASSPSGISYNEQFF.

The chain is built from TRBV5-6 and TRBJ1-1; 8 bases agree with TRBD1. V was pared by 4 bases and J by 6 bases, with 8 bases of the junction left unmatched. Germline lookup yields CDR1 SGHDT and CDR2 YYEEEE. CDR3 length: 14 residues. In DNA form, the CDR3 reads TGTGCCAGCAGCCCAACTCAGGGGGCTGCTGAAGCTTTCTTT. This sequence encodes CASSPTQGAAEAFF.

CDR3 bases: TGTGCCAGCACTGAACTTAACAGGGCTTACGAGCAGTACTTC. Protein: CASTELNRAYEQYF. The chain couples TRBV4-2 to TRBJ2-7, with D perhaps matching TRBD1 (6 bases). CDR3 size: 14 residues. In germline, CDR1 is LGHNA, CDR2 YNFKEQ. Trimming pared 7 bases from V and 4 bases from J, leaving 17 bases between.

This sequence joins TRBV18 and TRBJ2-6, with D possibly being TRBD2 (6 bases). CDR3 length: 17 residues. The germline gives CDR1 KGHSH, CDR2 LQKENI. V was clipped by 2 bases and J by 4 bases, with 15 bases between them. As DNA, the CDR3 is TGTGCCAGCTCACCAGAAAGTTGGAGGGCCGGGGCCAACGTCCTGACTTTC. This encodes CASSPESWRAGANVLTF.

The rearrangement uses TRBV27 and TRBJ2-2; D remains ambiguous. This CDR3 has 13 residues. The germline V gene encodes CDR1 MNHEY and CDR2 SMNVEV (reference sequence). Trimming shortened V by 3 bases and J by 1 base, and 3 bases separated the two germline ends. Here the CDR3 reads CASSFWNTGELFF. CDR3 in DNA: TGTGCCAGCAGTTTCTGGAACACCGGGGAGCTGTTTTTT.

The V and J genes are TRBV18 and TRBJ2-3; TRBD1 agrees at 7 bases. The germline V gene has CDR1 KGHSH and CDR2 LQKENI. The CDR3 runs 15 residues. V gave up 2 bases and J gave up 3 bases; unmatched junction bases: 5. The CDR3 DNA sequence: TGTGCCAGCTCACCATTGGGGACAGAGACAGATACGCAGTATTTT. Its translation: CASSPLGTETDTQYF.